The 15 T cell receptor beta chains listed next were all sequenced from one sample in a study of T cell responses to AZD1222 COVID-19 vaccine. Profiled with immunoSEQ multiplex PCR; TCRdb holds only in-frame clones, not every one. The sample has about 190,000 clones; approximately 90% are singletons. Sequencing was performed on peripheral blood, taken 28 days after the second dose of the MenACWY control vaccine. Receptor source: an adult who received the MenACWY meningococcal vaccine as a control.

The V call is TRBV6-5, the J call TRBJ2-7; D remains ambiguous. The CDR3 totals 14 residues. The V gene lost 10 bases and the J gene lost 4 bases, with 20 bases spanning the gap. Looked up from germline, CDR1 is MNHEY and CDR2 is SVGAGI. The CDR3, as DNA: TGTGCCACCGGCCCGGACCACGCATTTTACGAGCAGTACTTC. This sequence encodes CATGPDHAFYEQYF.

J is TRBJ2-1 and V is TRBV28, with TRBD2 matching over 9 bases. J lost 1 base, V lost 2 bases, and 0 bases had no gene match. This CDR3 spans 15 amino acids. Germline V gives CDR1 MDHEN, CDR2 SYDVKM. The CDR3 region has the DNA TGTGCCAGCAGTTTAGCGGGAGGGTCCTACAATGAGCAGTTCTTC. This encodes CASSLAGGSYNEQFF.

V gene TRBV6-2 or TRBV6-3 combines with J gene TRBJ2-3; D not resolved. Trimming took off 2 bases at V and 4 bases at J, with 7 bases between the two ends. The germline gives CDR1 MNHEY, CDR2 SVGEGT. This CDR3 contains 13 residues. In nucleotides, the CDR3 is TGTGCCAGCAGTTACACGCGGTCAGATACGCAGTATTTT. Protein sequence: CASSYTRSDTQYF.

The chain is built from TRBV19 and TRBJ2-6; 7 positions agree with TRBD1. The CDR3 extends over 14 amino acids. With 10 bases clipped from V and 3 bases from J, the junction kept 6 bases outside the gene matches. Germline CDR1 and CDR2: LNHDA and SQIVND (reference sequence). The chain's CDR3 is CATRTGNGANVLTF. CDR3 nucleotide sequence: TGTGCCACCCGGACAGGAAATGGGGCCAACGTCCTGACTTTC.

This chain links TRBV10-2 with TRBJ2-1; D gene unclear. The CDR3 extends over 11 amino acids. Trimming removed 6 bases from V and 7 bases from J, with 7 bases in between. The V gene's germline CDR1 is WSHSY and CDR2 SAAADI. CDR3 residues: CASRLRNEQFF. CDR3 DNA: TGCGCCAGCAGGTTGAGGAATGAGCAGTTCTTC.

This chain joins TRBV6-5 and TRBJ1-1, with 7 bases aligning to TRBD1. Germline V gene sequence: CDR1 MNHEY, CDR2 SVGAGI. CDR3 size: 14 residues. With V trimmed by 6 bases and J by 0 bases, 4 bases remained unmatched. The CDR3 region is CASRDDRVNTEAFF. The CDR3 DNA reads TGTGCCAGCAGAGACGACAGGGTGAACACTGAAGCTTTCTTT.

In this sample, this clone turned up once. The chain combines TRBV19 with TRBJ2-3, with 14 bases identical to TRBD2. V was pared by 4 bases and J by 5 bases, with 8 bases of the junction left unmatched. CDR1 and CDR2 from the germline V gene are LNHDA and SQIVND (reference sequence). The CDR3 runs to 17 residues. The CDR3 reads CASSKGTSGSVEDTQYF. In nucleotides, the CDR3 is TGTGCCAGTAGTAAAGGGACTAGCGGGAGTGTCGAAGATACGCAGTATTTT. Based on the CDR3 plus reference TRBV19 and TRBJ2-3, the full variable domain is DGGITQSPKYLFRKEGQNVTLSCEQNLNHDAMYWYRQDPGQGLRLIYYSQIVNDFQKGDIAEGYSVSREKKESFPLTVTSAQKNPTAFYLCASSKGTSGSVEDTQYFGPGTRLTVL.

The V gene is TRBV5-8, the J gene TRBJ2-1; D might be TRBD1 or TRBD2, each matching 5 bases. Germline V gene lookup returns CDR1 SGHTS and CDR2 YDEGEE. The CDR3 length is 16 residues. V was shortened by 0 bases and J by 3 bases, with 13 bases between the two germline ends. The CDR3 DNA is TGTGCCAGCAGCTTGGCTCGAGGGACCAACTACAATGAGCAGTTCTTC. Translated: CASSLARGTNYNEQFF.

For the CDR3, the DNA is TGTGCCAGCAGCTTAGATCTTTACAATGAGCAGTTCTTC. Translation gives CASSLDLYNEQFF. The chain couples TRBV7-9 to TRBJ2-1; D uncertain. This CDR3 has 13 amino acids. Trimming pared 1 base from V and 4 bases from J, leaving 5 bases between. The germline gives CDR1 SEHNR, CDR2 FQNEAQ (reference sequence).

This rearrangement joins TRBV12-3 or TRBV12-4 to TRBJ1-1, with D perhaps TRBD1 (6 bases). V dropped 7 bases and J dropped 6 bases, with 12 bases sitting between them. The CDR3 contains 12 residues. The CDR3 region has the DNA TGTGCCAGCACAGGGGTTAGGGCTGAAGCTTTCTTT. This codes for CASTGVRAEAFF.

The J gene is TRBJ1-1, the V gene TRBV29-1, with D possibly TRBD1 on 5 matching bases. Trimming took 3 bases from V and 8 from J, leaving 13 bases between them. Germline assignment: CDR1 SQVTM and CDR2 ANQGSEA. There are 12 residues in the CDR3. CDR3 amino acids: CSVDAGKGEAFF. The CDR3 nucleotides read TGCAGCGTTGATGCAGGGAAGGGAGAAGCTTTCTTT.

The J gene is TRBJ2-5, the V gene TRBV7-2; D might be TRBD2 (6 bases). Germline CDR1 reads SGHTA; CDR2 reads FQGNSA. V was trimmed by 5 bases and J by 4 bases, leaving 20 bases between them. The CDR3 has 16 amino acids. The CDR3 sequence is CASSVGYGGEAETQYF. The CDR3 DNA is TGTGCCAGCAGCGTCGGCTACGGGGGAGAGGCAGAGACCCAGTACTTC.

The chain combines TRBV19 with TRBJ2-5; the match to TRBD2 covers 11 bases. CDR3 length: 16 residues. The V segment lost 3 bases and the J segment 5 bases; nucleotides outside the gene matches: 8. Germline CDR1 LNHDA, CDR2 SQIVND (reference sequence). The CDR3 region has the DNA TGTGCCAGTAGTATGAGGACTAGCGGGTTTTTGGAGACCCAGTACTTC. As protein: CASSMRTSGFLETQYF.

The rearrangement links TRBV19 to TRBJ1-5, with 10 positions matching TRBD1. Per germline, CDR1 LNHDA and CDR2 SQIVND (reference sequence). CDR3 size: 15 residues. V dropped 6 bases and J dropped 5; count of bases not matched to a gene: 7. The CDR3 coding sequence is TGTGCCAGTAGCCACATGACAGGGGGCGATCAGCCCCAGCATTTT. Its protein product is CASSHMTGGDQPQHF.

This chain uses TRBV7-2 with TRBJ1-4; D is unclear. This CDR3 is 13 amino acids long. Germline lookup yields CDR1 SGHTA and CDR2 FQGNSA. V lost 1 base and J lost 3, with 3 bases in between. CDR3 in amino acids: CASSLGANEKLFF. Written as DNA, the CDR3 is TGTGCCAGCAGCTTAGGGGCTAATGAAAAACTGTTTTTT.